This TCR beta chain was sequenced in a study of molecular identifiers for immune sequencing clone quantification. TCRdb re-called the PCR reads with MiXCR, one entry per CDR3 protein. The sample consists of under 600,000 distinct CDR3 sequences, about a fifth of them appearing once. A note on this clonotype: This may be a read error, as it is one base from a much larger clone.

This receptor was obtained from a human donor in good health. Some libraries in this study had Jurkat cell RNA spiked in. What was sequenced was naive CD8+ T cells from blood, with Jurkat cell RNA spiked in. The subset denotes: FACS-sorted CD8+CD4-CCR7+CD45RA+ naive T cells.

The CDR3 is CASSLSWRAADTQYF. The CDR3 DNA sequence: TGTGCCAGCAGCTTAAGCTGGAGGGCCGCAGATACGCAGTATTTT. This rearrangement joins TRBV7-9 to TRBJ2-3; tentative D call: TRBD2 (6 bases). CDR3 length: 15 amino acids. Trimming left V 2 bases short and J 4 bases short, with 13 bases between. Germline CDR1 reads SEHNR; CDR2 reads FQNEAQ (reference sequence).